This TCR beta chain was sequenced for a study of T cell responses to AZD1222 COVID-19 vaccine. Study outcomes and limitations: Close to half of spike-specific TCRs reportedly recognize unmutated variant regions. Among AZD1222 vaccinees, only five to seven were seropositive at baseline. Spike was spanned by vaccine-associated CD4 TCRs, with dominance at 160-218 and 743-854. Donor demographics were predominantly white British with a female majority; clonal diversity may be underestimated.

About this clone: Its antigen is still unknown.

The method was immunoSEQ multiplex PCR; TCRdb's version includes in-frame clones alone and lacks a portion of them. The sample includes about 130,000 clones, 93% seen only once; the top ten take 3.1%. J was trimmed by 3 bases and V by 4 bases; bases with no gene match: 6. The CDR3 totals 14 residues. CDR1 is SGHNT, CDR2 YYREEE, per germline (reference sequence). The rearrangement links TRBV5-4 to TRBJ2-5; 7 nucleotides align to TRBD1. This specimen was peripheral blood, taken on day 0 of AZD1222 vaccination. The sequence came from an adult in good health. The CDR3 DNA is TGTGCCAGCAGCACCGGGACAGATGAAGAGACCCAGTACTTC. It specifies CASSTGTDEETQYF.